These 5 T cell receptor beta chains were all obtained from the same sample, sequenced in a study of blood T cell repertoires in COVID-19. Method: immunoSEQ multiplex PCR; TCRdb's copy keeps in-frame clones and lacks some. There are about 220,000 clones in the sample; roughly 81% occur only once, and 2.9% lies in the top ten. The sample taken for sequencing was peripheral blood. All receptors come from a man in his fifties or sixties who had recovered from COVID-19.

This clone was picked up a small number of times. The chain is built from TRBV6-5 and TRBJ2-5, with 9 positions matching TRBD1. The trim removed 2 bases at V and 4 bases at J, leaving 8 bases unmatched. Germline V gives CDR1 MNHEY, CDR2 SVGAGI. This CDR3 has 16 amino acids. CDR3 sequence (DNA): TGTGCCAGCAGTTACACAGGGGGCGCCGGGGGAGAGACCCAGTACTTC. Amino acids: CASSYTGGAGGETQYF.

This chain joins TRBV9 and TRBJ2-1; TRBD1 matches at 9 bases. V was clipped by 0 bases and J by 6 bases; unmatched bases: 7. The CDR3 loop spans 16 amino acids. The germline CDR1 and CDR2 sequences are SGDLS and YYNGEE. CDR3 region: CASSVEGQGRLNEQFF. The CDR3, as DNA: TGTGCCAGCAGCGTAGAGGGACAGGGACGTCTCAATGAGCAGTTCTTC.

This chain joins TRBV28 and TRBJ1-2; no clear D gene. The V gene lost 5 bases and the J gene lost 4 bases, with 14 bases spanning the gap. In germline, CDR1 is MDHEN, CDR2 SYDVKM. The CDR3 is 14 residues long. This CDR3 is CASSPVSGFYGYTF. The CDR3, as DNA: TGTGCCAGCAGTCCGGTCTCCGGGTTCTATGGCTACACCTTC.

The rearrangement uses TRBV27 and TRBJ2-3; 7 bases map to TRBD2. Germline-derived CDR1 and CDR2 are MNHEY and SMNVEV (reference sequence). CDR3 length: 15 residues. V was pared by 6 bases and J by 1 base, with 7 bases of the junction left unmatched. The CDR3 DNA is TGTGCCAGCAGCCACAGCGGGACCGGCACAGATACGCAGTATTTT. This gives the protein CASSHSGTGTDTQYF.

The gene calls are TRBV27 and TRBJ1-1; the match to TRBD1 covers 8 bases. In germline, CDR1 is MNHEY, CDR2 SMNVEV (reference sequence). The length of the CDR3 is 18 residues. V shed 2 bases, J shed 11 bases, and the junction held 22 bases outside the gene matches. CDR3 bases: TGTGCCAGCAGTTTACTCCCTCCAGGGGGCGCGGGAGAGGCGGCGGCTTTCTTT. Its translation: CASSLLPPGGAGEAAAFF.